The 29 T cell receptor beta chains given below trace back to one sample, sequenced in a study of blood T cell repertoires in COVID-19 (TCRdb year 2020). Library preparation employed the immunoSEQ multiplex PCR assay. Sourced from immuneACCESS, this table was stored by TCRdb with only in-frame sequences that have V and J called. A share of the clones is absent; for the studies checked, an unresolved V gene accounts for under half, and the remainder has no known explanation. Counted in this sample were hundreds of thousands of clones; approximately 85% of them appeared once. The ten top clones hold 4.5% to 5.5% of the sample. Input material: peripheral blood. These receptors all stem from a man aged 45-65 years with active or convalescent COVID-19.

In DNA, the CDR3 is TGTGCCAGCAGCTTGGGGACAGAAGCTTTCTTT. Translating it yields CASSLGTEAFF. The chain employs TRBV7-2 and TRBJ1-1, with D perhaps matching TRBD1 (6 bases). CDR1 is SGHTA, CDR2 FQGNSA, per germline. The CDR3 length is 11 residues. Trimming took 3 bases from V and 8 from J, leaving 7 bases between them.

V usage is TRBV7-2 and J usage is TRBJ1-1; the D gene is possibly TRBD1 (5 bases). Trimming stripped 2 bases from V and 8 bases from J, with 9 bases between. Looked up from germline, CDR1 is SGHTA and CDR2 is FQGNSA. The CDR3 is made up of 12 amino acids. CDR3 region: CASSLIKGEAFF. The CDR3 DNA reads TGTGCCAGCAGCTTAATTAAGGGGGAAGCTTTCTTT. The full variable domain, its missing parts supplied by reference TRBV7-2 and TRBJ1-1, is GAGVSQSPSNKVTEKGKDVELRCDPISGHTALYWYRQSLGQGLEFLIYFQGNSAPDKSGLPSDRFSAERTGGSVSTLTIQRTQQEDSAVYLCASSLIKGEAFFGQGTRLTVV.

The V gene is TRBV5-1, the J gene TRBJ1-2, with TRBD1 as a possible D gene (6 bases). CDR1 is SGHRS, CDR2 YFSETQ, per germline. V was trimmed by 4 bases and J by 4 bases, leaving 17 bases between them. This CDR3 is built from 15 residues. CDR3: CASSGTGLGSYGYTF. CDR3 bases: TGCGCCAGCAGCGGAACAGGGTTGGGGAGCTATGGCTACACCTTC.

V and J are TRBV25-1 and TRBJ2-1; 7 bases line up with TRBD1. The CDR3 spans 14 residues. V was clipped by 5 bases and J by 5 bases; unmatched bases: 6. The germline V gene encodes CDR1 MGHDK and CDR2 SYGVNS. The CDR3 DNA follows: TGTGCCAGCAGTACCGGGACAGCTAACAATGAGCAGTTCTTC. It encodes CASSTGTANNEQFF.

This rearrangement joins TRBV29-1 to TRBJ2-5, with 7 bases lining up with TRBD1. V trimming: 4 bases; J trimming: 5 bases; junction bases outside the gene matches: 7. The CDR3 extends over 13 amino acids. Germline V CDR1 and CDR2: SQVTM, ANQGSEA. The DNA for the CDR3 is TGCAGCGTTGTAAAGGGGGCAGTGGAGACCCAGTACTTC. This encodes CSVVKGAVETQYF. Complete variable domain (other parts from reference TRBV29-1 and TRBJ2-5): SAVISQKPSRDICQRGTSLTIQCQVDSQVTMMFWYRQQPGQSLTLIATANQGSEATYESGFVIDKFPISRPNLTFSTLTVSNMSPEDSSIYLCSVVKGAVETQYFGPGTRLLVL.

The V call is TRBV2, the J call TRBJ1-4, with TRBD1 matching over 8 bases. The V and J ends lost 6 bases and 8 bases, in that order; junction bases with no gene match: 8. CDR3 length: 14 amino acids. The germline CDR1 and CDR2 sequences are SNHLY and FYNNEI. CDR3 DNA: TGTGCCAGCAGCGACAGGACAGGGCGGGAAAAACTGTTTTTT. It translates to CASSDRTGREKLFF. The variable domain in full, with the rest retrieved from reference TRBV2 and TRBJ1-4, is EPEVTQTPSHQVTQMGQEVILRCVPISNHLYFYWYRQILGQKVEFLVSFYNNEISEKSEIFDDQFSVERPDGSNFTLKIRSTKLEDSAMYFCASSDRTGREKLFFGSGTQLSVL.

This clone was recorded once. The J gene is TRBJ2-3, the V gene TRBV5-1, with 8 bases aligning to TRBD2. V lost 4 bases, J lost 3 bases, and 7 bases stayed unmatched. This CDR3 has 15 residues. Germline assignment: CDR1 SGHRS and CDR2 YFSETQ. The CDR3 region is CASSVSGSRTDTQYF. The DNA of the CDR3 is TGCGCCAGCAGCGTCAGCGGGAGTAGGACAGATACGCAGTATTTT.

This chain uses TRBV9 with TRBJ2-3; D is possibly TRBD1 (9 bases). The V gene lost 2 bases and the J gene lost 0 bases, with 22 bases spanning the gap. This CDR3 region has 19 residues. Germline V gene lookup returns CDR1 SGDLS and CDR2 YYNGEE. CDR3 amino acids: CASSVEGQGIAGSTDTQYF. CDR3 nucleotides: TGTGCCAGCAGCGTTGAAGGACAGGGGATAGCGGGAAGCACAGATACGCAGTATTTT.

The chain links TRBV5-1 to TRBJ2-3, with 9 nucleotides matching TRBD2. CDR3 length: 15 amino acids. The V gene end was trimmed by 1 base and the J gene end by 5 bases; junction bases not matched to a gene: 5. Germline CDR1 and CDR2: SGHRS and YFSETQ. CDR3 DNA: TGCGCCAGCAGCTTGAGGCTAGCGGGAAAAGATACGCAGTATTTT. It translates to CASSLRLAGKDTQYF.

This sequence joins TRBV10-3 and TRBJ2-1, with D perhaps matching TRBD2 (7 bases). The germline V gene encodes CDR1 ENHRY and CDR2 SYGVKD. V shed 0 bases and J shed 2 bases, with 14 bases lying between them. The CDR3 covers 17 residues. The CDR3 DNA is TGTGCCATCAGTGAGTCCGGGTGGGGGGGCGCCTACAATGAGCAGTTCTTC. Protein product: CAISESGWGGAYNEQFF.

This clone was seen a handful of times. This chain connects TRBV21-1 to TRBJ1-5; TRBD1, as called in the table, went unchecked against the DNA. TRBV21-1 is a pseudogene locus. The CDR3 covers 15 residues. CDR3 protein: CASSIDRGSNQPQHF. CDR3 in DNA: TGTGCCAGCAGCATTGACAGGGGTAGCAATCAGCCCCAGCATTTT.

This clone has more than one count but fewer than ten. The chain joins TRBV7-9 to TRBJ1-2; TRBD1 aligns across 7 bases. With V trimmed by 4 bases and J by 3 bases, 2 bases remained unmatched. This CDR3 has 13 amino acids. Germline assignment: CDR1 SEHNR and CDR2 FQNEAQ (reference sequence). CDR3 DNA: TGTGCCAGCAGCTCAGACAGGGACTATGGCTACACCTTC. Its protein is CASSSDRDYGYTF. Filled out from reference TRBV7-9 and TRBJ1-2, the complete variable domain reads DTGVSQNPRHKITKRGQNVTFRCDPISEHNRLYWYRQTLGQGPEFLTYFQNEAQLEKSRLLSDRFSAERPKGSFSTLEIQRTEQGDSAMYLCASSSDRDYGYTFGSGTRLTVV.

The chain uses TRBV24-1 and TRBJ1-2, with 8 nucleotides matching TRBD1. Germline lookup yields CDR1 KGHDR and CDR2 SFDVKD. CDR3 size: 14 residues. The V gene end was trimmed by 4 bases and the J gene end by 7 bases; junction bases not matched to a gene: 7. The CDR3 protein is CATSETGDRGGYTF. CDR3 in DNA: TGTGCCACCAGTGAGACAGGGGATAGGGGTGGCTACACCTTC.

CDR3 region: CASSYRGFDYNEQFF. The CDR3 DNA is TGTGCCAGCAGTTACCGTGGCTTCGACTACAATGAGCAGTTCTTC. The chain couples TRBV6-5 to TRBJ2-1; D is undetermined. The CDR3 has 15 residues. Trimming cost V 2 bases and J 3 bases, with 11 bases left between them. CDR1 and CDR2 (germline): MNHEY, SVGAGI.

The rearrangement uses TRBV10-3 and TRBJ1-1; TRBD1 is a possible D gene (5 bases). CDR1 is ENHRY, CDR2 SYGVKD, per germline. V was cut by 10 bases and J by 6 bases, with 12 bases left in between. This CDR3 contains 11 residues. Here the CDR3 reads CATRGRAEAFF. CDR3 coding DNA: TGTGCCACCCGGGGGAGGGCTGAAGCTTTCTTT.

J is TRBJ2-5 and V is TRBV29-1; 8 nucleotides align to TRBD1. Germline V gene lookup returns CDR1 SQVTM and CDR2 ANQGSEA. Trimming at V came to 4 bases and at J to 4 bases, leaving 8 bases not matched to a gene. This CDR3 has 14 residues. The CDR3 DNA is TGCAGCGTTGGGCTCCGGGGACAGGTAGAGACCCAGTACTTC. Protein: CSVGLRGQVETQYF.

The V and J genes are TRBV3-1 (or the pseudogene TRBV3-2) and TRBJ2-5; 7 bases align to TRBD2. The CDR3 covers 18 residues. Germline CDR1 is LGHDT and CDR2 is YNNKEL (reference sequence). Trimming at V came to 0 bases and at J to 2 bases, leaving 12 bases not matched to a gene. The CDR3 DNA follows: TGTGCCAGCAGCCAAGATCGGGGGGAGGGCCGGGAGCAAGAGACCCAGTACTTC. Translated: CASSQDRGEGREQETQYF.

This clone was recorded once. This chain joins TRBV2 and TRBJ1-1; perhaps TRBD1 as D (6 bases). V was shortened by 6 bases and J by 0 bases, with 17 bases between the two germline ends. Germline loops: CDR1 SNHLY, CDR2 FYNNEI. This CDR3 spans 16 amino acids. Written as DNA, the CDR3 is TGTGCCAGCAGCGCCCCCAGAGGGGGATTGAACACTGAAGCTTTCTTT. Its protein is CASSAPRGGLNTEAFF.

This clone was counted once. The chain joins TRBV5-4 to TRBJ2-7; 8 bases match TRBD1. Germline trimming cut 4 bases from V and 0 bases from J; bases unmatched to any gene: 3. Per germline, CDR1 SGHNT and CDR2 YYREEE (reference sequence). This CDR3 is 14 amino acids long. The CDR3 is CASSRDRRSYEQYF. CDR3 DNA sequence: TGTGCCAGCAGCCGGGACAGGCGCTCCTACGAGCAGTACTTC.

The chain employs TRBV24-1 and TRBJ2-3; possible D gene TRBD2, 5 bases. In germline, CDR1 is KGHDR, CDR2 SFDVKD. The CDR3 length is 16 residues. V was clipped by 6 bases and J by 1 base, with 16 bases between them. The CDR3 sequence is CATSLPGGRGTDTQYF. The CDR3 nucleotides are TGTGCCACCAGTTTGCCGGGTGGGAGAGGCACAGATACGCAGTATTTT.

This rearrangement joins TRBV10-3 to TRBJ2-1, with TRBD1 identical over 10 bases. Trimming removed 8 bases from V and 6 bases from J; junction bases left unmatched: 13. Germline CDR1 is ENHRY and CDR2 is SYGVKD. CDR3 length equals 16 residues. CDR3 coding DNA: TGTGCCATCCGCGACCCGACAGGGGGCTTAGTCAATGAGCAGTTCTTC. It encodes CAIRDPTGGLVNEQFF.

The chain joins TRBV27 to TRBJ2-7, with 10 bases fitting TRBD2. The CDR3 loop spans 15 amino acids. The V gene end was trimmed by 4 bases and the J gene end by 2 bases; junction bases not matched to a gene: 5. Per germline, CDR1 MNHEY and CDR2 SMNVEV (reference sequence). The CDR3 reads CASSSLAGLPYEQYF. The CDR3 nucleotides read TGTGCCAGCAGTTCACTAGCGGGGCTCCCCTACGAGCAGTACTTC.

The rearrangement links TRBV10-2 to TRBJ1-5; 11 nucleotides match TRBD1. Germline V gene data show CDR1 as WSHSY and CDR2 as SAAADI. V lost 7 bases, J lost 1 base, and 15 bases stayed unmatched. This CDR3 has 19 residues. This CDR3 is CASKNSGTGGIGSNQPQHF. CDR3 bases: TGCGCCAGCAAAAACTCCGGGACAGGGGGGATCGGAAGCAATCAGCCCCAGCATTTT.

V is TRBV19 and J is TRBJ1-1, with D maybe TRBD1 (5 bases). V was trimmed by 7 bases and J by 1 base, leaving 19 bases between them. The CDR3 runs to 16 residues. Germline V gene data show CDR1 as LNHDA and CDR2 as SQIVND (reference sequence). The CDR3 coding sequence is TGTGCCAGTAAGGAGGGGATGGGTTTGTGGAACACTGAAGCTTTCTTT. This gives the protein CASKEGMGLWNTEAFF.

This clone has a handful of counts. The chain combines TRBV7-6 with TRBJ1-2, with D possibly being TRBD1 (5 bases). Between the trimmed V and J ends, which lost 5 bases and 0 bases, there was a span of 19 bases. This CDR3 contains 17 residues. In germline, CDR1 is SGHVS, CDR2 FNYEAQ. The CDR3 here is CASSPTRRGGANYGYTF. In DNA form, the CDR3 reads TGTGCCAGCAGCCCCACCCGGCGGGGAGGGGCTAACTATGGCTACACCTTC.

This chain joins TRBV30 and TRBJ2-5; the match to TRBD1 covers 8 bases. Germline CDR1 is GTSNPN and CDR2 is SVGIG (reference sequence). The CDR3 consists of 14 residues. The J segment lost 2 bases and the V segment lost 7 bases, leaving 9 bases of the junction unmatched. The CDR3 loop is CASSGGGKQETQYF. CDR3 sequence (DNA): TGTGCCTCCTCAGGGGGCGGGAAGCAAGAGACCCAGTACTTC.

V gene TRBV6-5 combines with J gene TRBJ2-3; 8 bases align to TRBD2. Unmatched junction bases numbered 3, after V lost 5 bases and J lost 2 bases. This CDR3 contains 14 residues. Germline values: CDR1 MNHEY, CDR2 SVGAGI. The CDR3 DNA reads TGTGCCAGCAGTACTAGCGGCCTCACAGATACGCAGTATTTT. Encoded protein: CASSTSGLTDTQYF.

V is TRBV19 and J is TRBJ2-1; 8 nucleotides match TRBD2. This CDR3 is built from 15 residues. Trimming cost V 6 bases and J 2 bases; bases outside gene matches: 6. CDR1 and CDR2 from the germline V gene are LNHDA and SQIVND (reference sequence). In DNA, the CDR3 is TGTGCCAGTAGAAGACTAGCGACAACCTACAATGAGCAGTTCTTC. This codes for CASRRLATTYNEQFF.

This clone was observed once. The DNA of the CDR3 is TGTGCCAGCAGCCCTACAGGGGGCGCGGGTGGCTACACCTTC. Its translation: CASSPTGGAGGYTF. This chain joins TRBV27 and TRBJ1-2; 9 bases agree with TRBD1. Germline V CDR1 and CDR2: MNHEY, SMNVEV (reference sequence). CDR3 length: 14 amino acids. V trimming: 6 bases; J trimming: 7 bases; junction bases outside the gene matches: 9.